The next 18 T cell receptor beta chains were all read from a single sample in a study of human T cells and chemical hapten exposure. Indicated time point: patch test 2, 6 weeks after DPC sensitization. The treatment: therapeutic diphenylcyclopropenone sensitization with weekly scalp DPC. Each CDR3 protein is one row after TCRdb ran MiXCR on the RACE reads. In the table there are 96,000 or so distinct CDR3 sequences, 9.3% of which are singletons. Sequenced here: whole blood, sampled in connection with sensitization to the hapten diphenylcyclopropenone (DPC). These receptors all come from a woman in her thirties or forties with alopecia areata. Some clones in this sample may be carry-over from other donors' samples.

This clonotype was detected many times. The chain has TRBV29-1 and TRBJ2-1; a possible D gene is TRBD1 (5 bases). Per the germline V gene, CDR1 is SQVTM and CDR2 is ANQGSEA. This CDR3 region has 12 residues. Trimming pared 1 base from V and 6 bases from J, leaving 7 bases between. CDR3 nucleotide sequence: TGCAGCGTTGAAGGACAGAGCAATGAGCAGTTCTTC. Translating it yields CSVEGQSNEQFF.

This clonotype showed up many times. This chain links TRBV27 with TRBJ1-6; a weak D match, TRBD1 (6 bases). V was clipped by 5 bases and J by 5 bases, with 10 bases between them. CDR1 and CDR2 from the germline V gene are MNHEY and SMNVEV (reference sequence). The CDR3 sequence is 14 residues long. The CDR3 reads CASSPQGNNSPLHF. CDR3 nucleotide sequence: TGTGCCAGCAGTCCACAGGGAAATAATTCACCCCTCCACTTT.

The V gene is TRBV7-2, the J gene TRBJ2-7; 10 bases are shared with TRBD2. The V segment lost 0 bases and the J segment 3 bases; nucleotides outside the gene matches: 11. This CDR3 is built from 18 residues. Germline V gives CDR1 SGHTA, CDR2 FQGNSA. The chain's CDR3 is CASSLADLAGAFHYEQYF. The CDR3 coding sequence is TGTGCCAGCAGCTTAGCGGATCTAGCGGGAGCATTTCACTACGAGCAGTACTTC.

This clonotype was detected ten times or more. The chain employs TRBV27 and TRBJ2-1, with D perhaps matching TRBD1 or TRBD2 (6 bases each). The germline gives CDR1 MNHEY, CDR2 SMNVEV (reference sequence). V lost 3 bases and J 5 bases, leaving 17 bases between the germline ends. CDR3 size: 16 residues. CDR3 in amino acids: CASSFVGQGRHNEQFF. CDR3 bases: TGTGCCAGCAGTTTTGTCGGGCAGGGGAGGCACAATGAGCAGTTCTTC.

In its sample, this clonotype was seen a few times. The rearrangement links TRBV29-1 to TRBJ2-3; possible D gene TRBD2, 6 bases. V lost 1 base and J 4 bases, leaving 15 bases between the germline ends. This CDR3 region has 15 residues. In germline, CDR1 is SQVTM, CDR2 ANQGSEA. CDR3 DNA sequence: TGCAGCGTTGAAGTAGGCCTAGCGTCGGCAGATACGCAGTATTTT. Its translation is CSVEVGLASADTQYF.

The chain uses TRBV28 and TRBJ2-2; 7 nucleotides line up with TRBD1. Germline V gives CDR1 MDHEN, CDR2 SYDVKM. The CDR3 has 14 amino acids. V shed 6 bases, J shed 7 bases, and the junction held 8 bases outside the gene matches. CDR3 residues: CASSRDSQDGELFF. The DNA of the CDR3 is TGTGCCAGCAGCCGGGACAGTCAAGACGGGGAGCTGTTTTTT.

This clonotype occurred a few times. The J gene is TRBJ2-3, the V gene TRBV29-1; TRBD2 is a possible D gene (6 bases). CDR3 length: 15 amino acids. CDR1 and CDR2 (germline): SQVTM, ANQGSEA. V lost 0 bases, J lost 2 bases, and 12 bases lay in between. CDR3 coding DNA: TGCAGCGTTGAAGATTCCAGCGGGCCCACAGATACGCAGTATTTT. Protein sequence: CSVEDSSGPTDTQYF.

This clonotype showed up just a few times. The gene calls are TRBV7-9 and TRBJ2-1, with 12 bases that match TRBD2. This CDR3 spans 15 amino acids. J lost 9 bases, V lost 2 bases, and 5 bases had no gene match. CDR1 is SEHNR, CDR2 FQNEAQ, per germline (reference sequence). DNA of the CDR3: TGTGCCAGCAGCTTACTCCTAGCGGGAGGGTCTGAGCAGTTCTTC. Encoded protein: CASSLLLAGGSEQFF.

The chain couples TRBV5-1 to TRBJ2-7; perhaps TRBD2 as D (5 bases). This CDR3 comprises 14 residues. Trimming removed 4 bases at V and 5 bases at J, with 16 bases between. Looked up from germline, CDR1 is SGHRS and CDR2 is YFSETQ. CDR3: CASSPELGSHEQYF. DNA of the CDR3: TGCGCCAGCAGCCCTGAACTGGGGAGTCACGAGCAGTACTTC.

The chain links TRBV7-2 to TRBJ2-7; no definite D call. Germline CDR1 is SGHTA and CDR2 is FQGNSA. This CDR3 is built from 12 residues. V was clipped by 3 bases and J by 0 bases, with 3 bases between them. CDR3 in DNA: TGTGCCAGCAGCTTCTTCTCCTACGAGCAGTACTTC. Translated, it gives CASSFFSYEQYF.

This clonotype was recorded a few times. This sequence joins TRBV12-3 or TRBV12-4 and TRBJ1-2; the D is unclear. V was trimmed by 7 bases and J by 0 bases, leaving 12 bases between them. CDR3 size: 14 residues. DNA of the CDR3: TGTGCCAGCATCCAAGCCCCGGCTAACTATGGCTACACCTTC. This encodes CASIQAPANYGYTF.

This clonotype was observed a few times. This chain connects TRBV7-8 to TRBJ2-3; the D gene is possibly TRBD2 (6 bases). V was clipped by 4 bases and J by 6 bases, with 20 bases between them. There are 16 residues in the CDR3. Looked up from germline, CDR1 is SGHVS and CDR2 is FQNEAQ. As DNA, the CDR3 is TGTGCCAGCAGCTCTCGGGACGGACTACTAAGGGATACGCAGTATTTT. This encodes CASSSRDGLLRDTQYF.

This clonotype was detected ten times or more. This rearrangement joins TRBV14 to TRBJ1-6, with TRBD1 identical over 7 bases. With 5 bases clipped from V and 7 bases from J, the junction kept 8 bases outside the gene matches. CDR3 length: 15 amino acids. CDR1 and CDR2 (germline): SGHDN, FVKESK. The CDR3: CASSSRTGTNSPLHF. CDR3 DNA sequence: TGTGCCAGCAGCTCGCGGACAGGCACCAATTCACCCCTCCACTTT.

In its sample, this clonotype was seen many times. The chain combines TRBV3-1 with TRBJ2-5; D gene ambiguous. CDR3 length: 13 residues. Germline V gene data show CDR1 as LGHDT and CDR2 as YNNKEL (reference sequence). Trimming removed 0 bases at V and 5 bases at J, with 7 bases between. Here the CDR3 reads CASSQDLKETQYF. Written as DNA, the CDR3 is TGTGCCAGCAGCCAAGACCTAAAGGAGACCCAGTACTTC.

The chain has TRBV12-3 or TRBV12-4 and TRBJ2-2; no firm D call. The CDR3 is 15 amino acids. V shed 4 bases and J shed 6 bases, with 15 bases lying between them. In nucleotides, the CDR3 is TGTGCCAGCAGTTCGTGGGCTGCGACCGCCGGGGAGCTGTTTTTT. Its protein product is CASSSWAATAGELFF.

This chain connects TRBV7-2 to TRBJ1-4; possible D gene TRBD1, 5 bases. The CDR3 consists of 14 residues. Germline CDR1 SGHTA, CDR2 FQGNSA. Deletions cut 3 bases from V and 7 bases from J, with 12 bases between. DNA for the CDR3: TGTGCCAGCAGCTTTAATGGGGCCTCTGAAAAACTGTTTTTT. Translated: CASSFNGASEKLFF.

Here the CDR3 reads CSVWGGSQNEQFF. In DNA, the CDR3 is TGCAGTGTCTGGGGCGGGAGCCAGAATGAGCAGTTCTTC. The chain is built from TRBV20-1 and TRBJ2-1, with 7 bases matching TRBD2. The CDR3 has 13 residues. Germline CDR1 and CDR2: DFQATT and SNEGSKA (reference sequence). V lost 7 bases, J lost 7 bases, and 10 bases stayed unmatched.

The sample holds many counts of this clonotype. The gene calls are TRBV28 and TRBJ2-7; D is perhaps TRBD2 (6 bases). Trimming removed 2 bases at V and 0 bases at J, with 11 bases between. Looked up from germline, CDR1 is MDHEN and CDR2 is SYDVKM. This CDR3 comprises 15 residues. CDR3 nucleotides: TGTGCCAGCAGTTTAAGCGGGTTTAGCTCCTACGAGCAGTACTTC. Encoded protein: CASSLSGFSSYEQYF.